The present T cell receptor (beta chain) was sequenced within a study of blood T cell repertoires in COVID-19. The protocol was immunoSEQ multiplex PCR, while the TCRdb copy is restricted to in-frame clones and leaves out a portion. The table records about 220,000 clones, around four fifths of them present only once. Trimming stripped 4 bases from V and 0 bases from J, with 16 bases between. The CDR3 covers 17 residues. CDR1 LNHDA and CDR2 SQIVND come from the germline V gene (reference sequence). The J gene is TRBJ2-1, the V gene TRBV19; D may be TRBD1 (5 bases). What was sequenced was peripheral blood. The TCR comes from a man between 25 and 39 years old with active or convalescent COVID-19. The CDR3 DNA is TGTGCCAGTAGTACCCGGACATTTGGAAGCTCCTACAATGAGCAGTTCTTC. The encoded protein is CASSTRTFGSSYNEQFF.